This TCR beta chain is from a study of blood T cell repertoires in COVID-19. The CDR3 covers 13 residues. Germline V gene data show CDR1 as SGHDT and CDR2 as YYEEEE. Germline trimming cut 5 bases from V and 6 bases from J; bases unmatched to any gene: 5. Sequenced by immunoSEQ multiplex PCR; TCRdb stores in-frame clones only, minus some. Found here are about 210,000 clones, over 70% of them singletons; the top ten hold approximately 6.6%. The TCR originated in a woman in her seventies with acute or convalescent COVID-19. The material sequenced was peripheral blood. V gene TRBV5-6 combines with J gene TRBJ2-7; 10 nucleotides line up with TRBD1. The CDR3 DNA is TGTGCCAGCAGACGACAGGGGGCGGGCGAGCAGTACTTC. This translates into CASRRQGAGEQYF.